The 28 T cell receptor beta chains reported below all come from one sample, sequenced in a study of shared clonotypes between healthy human individuals. Some clones are missing from TCRdb's copy, which holds only in-frame ones; the method was immunoSEQ multiplex PCR. The data contain approximately 530,000 clones, about 96% of them singletons. Sample: naive CD4+ T cells sorted from blood. The subset is: CD45RA+ positively selected. The source of these receptors is a woman under 40 in good health.

This chain links TRBV7-9 with TRBJ2-3, with 10 bases fitting TRBD2. Unmatched junction bases numbered 3, after V lost 5 bases and J lost 1 base. The CDR3 totals 15 residues. In germline, CDR1 is SEHNR, CDR2 FQNEAQ (reference sequence). In nucleotides, the CDR3 is TGTGCCAGCAGCATTCTAGCGGGGGGCACAGATACGCAGTATTTT. Protein sequence: CASSILAGGTDTQYF. Supplemented by reference TRBV7-9 and TRBJ2-3, the full variable domain reads DTGVSQNPRHKITKRGQNVTFRCDPISEHNRLYWYRQTLGQGPEFLTYFQNEAQLEKSRLLSDRFSAERPKGSFSTLEIQRTEQGDSAMYLCASSILAGGTDTQYFGPGTRLTVL.

The V and J genes are TRBV2 and TRBJ1-5; a weak D match, TRBD1 (5 bases). This CDR3 is built from 17 residues. The germline gives CDR1 SNHLY, CDR2 FYNNEI. Trimming took off 8 bases at V and 0 bases at J, with 20 bases between the two ends. The CDR3 is CASGGGETTRSNQPQHF. The CDR3 DNA reads TGTGCCAGCGGGGGAGGTGAGACAACTCGTAGCAATCAGCCCCAGCATTTT.

This clone occurred once. The chain employs TRBV6-4 and TRBJ1-1, with 8 bases matching TRBD1. Germline lookup yields CDR1 MRHNA and CDR2 SNTAGT. There are 13 residues in the CDR3. V shed 5 bases, J shed 3 bases, and the junction held 2 bases outside the gene matches. The CDR3 coding sequence is TGTGCCAGCAGTTCACAGGGGGACACTGAAGCTTTCTTT. Translating it yields CASSSQGDTEAFF.

The rearrangement uses TRBV27 and TRBJ2-6, with 8 bases aligning to TRBD1. V shed 6 bases, J shed 2 bases, and the junction held 3 bases outside the gene matches. Germline CDR1 MNHEY, CDR2 SMNVEV (reference sequence). CDR3 size: 15 residues. CDR3 DNA sequence: TGTGCCAGCAGGCCGACAGGGGCTGGGGCCAACGTCCTGACTTTC. Translating it yields CASRPTGAGANVLTF.

The rearrangement links TRBV21-1 to TRBJ2-3; the D segment call TRBD2 is taken from the table without a DNA check. TRBV21-1 is an annotated pseudogene. The CDR3 loop spans 19 amino acids. The CDR3 sequence is CASSKTRGVTSGSTDTQYF. DNA for the CDR3: TGTGCCAGCAGCAAAACTCGGGGGGTGACTAGCGGGAGCACAGATACGCAGTATTTT.

For this clone: The same CDR3 also results from other DNA sequences found in this sample. The V and J genes are TRBV19 and TRBJ1-1; TRBD1 aligns across 9 bases. The germline V gene encodes CDR1 LNHDA and CDR2 SQIVND (reference sequence). Losses at the gene ends were 5 bases for V and 5 bases for J; bases not matched to a gene: 6. The CDR3 spans 14 residues. The CDR3 loop reads CASSVQGARTEAFF. Written as DNA, the CDR3 is TGTGCCAGTAGTGTACAGGGGGCGAGAACTGAAGCTTTCTTT.

The chain recombines TRBV25-1 with TRBJ2-3; 7 nucleotides line up with TRBD2. Losses at the gene ends were 7 bases for V and 2 bases for J; bases not matched to a gene: 3. Germline CDR1 and CDR2: MGHDK and SYGVNS. The CDR3 loop spans 13 amino acids. CDR3 sequence reads: CASTSGYTDTQYF. The CDR3 nucleotides read TGTGCCAGCACTAGCGGATACACAGATACGCAGTATTTT.

The CDR3 reads CASREDRAGSVGEKLFF. CDR3 bases: TGTGCCAGCAGGGAGGACAGGGCGGGGAGTGTCGGTGAAAAACTGTTTTTT. The chain uses TRBV2 and TRBJ1-4; 8 bases match TRBD1. The germline V gene encodes CDR1 SNHLY and CDR2 FYNNEI. After removal of 6 bases from V and 7 bases from J, the junction contained 16 bases not matched to a gene. The CDR3 has 17 amino acids.

This rearrangement joins TRBV27 to TRBJ2-7; D uncertain. This CDR3 comprises 15 residues. Trimming took 0 bases from V and 0 from J, leaving 9 bases between them. The germline V gene encodes CDR1 MNHEY and CDR2 SMNVEV (reference sequence). The CDR3 loop reads CASSLSAGFSYEQYF. Here the CDR3 DNA reads TGTGCCAGCAGTTTATCGGCCGGGTTCTCCTACGAGCAGTACTTC.

This rearrangement joins TRBV5-6 to TRBJ1-2; TRBD1 might be the D (6 bases). Germline V gives CDR1 SGHDT, CDR2 YYEEEE. With 0 bases removed from V and 4 bases from J, the gap between germline ends came to 7 bases. The CDR3 runs to 13 residues. The CDR3 region has the DNA TGTGCCAGCAGCTTGGGCAGGGGCTATGGCTACACCTTC. It translates to CASSLGRGYGYTF.

CDR3 in amino acids: CASSEGRAGGMPQHF. CDR3 nucleotide sequence: TGTGCCAGCAGTGAGGGTCGGGCAGGGGGGATGCCCCAGCATTTT. The rearrangement links TRBV2 to TRBJ1-5; 7 bases are a match to TRBD1. CDR1 is SNHLY, CDR2 FYNNEI, per germline. Unmatched junction bases numbered 11, after V lost 3 bases and J lost 9 bases. This CDR3 region has 15 residues.

The V gene is TRBV28, the J gene TRBJ2-5, with TRBD2 matching 10 bases. CDR1 is MDHEN, CDR2 SYDVKM, per germline. CDR3 length equals 17 residues. V lost 6 bases to trimming and J lost 1 base; unmatched junction nucleotides: 11. In DNA form, the CDR3 reads TGTGCCAGCAGGCGCGATACTAGCGGGGCGTCCCAAGAGACCCAGTACTTC. Protein sequence: CASRRDTSGASQETQYF.

The chain employs TRBV19 and TRBJ1-4; possible D gene TRBD1, 5 bases. V lost 6 bases and J lost 4, with 15 bases in between. This CDR3 is 15 amino acids long. Looked up from germline, CDR1 is LNHDA and CDR2 is SQIVND (reference sequence). CDR3 amino acids: CASSATGRINEKLFF. The CDR3, as DNA: TGTGCCAGTAGCGCAACGGGACGGATTAATGAAAAACTGTTTTTT.

The gene calls are TRBV28 and TRBJ2-7; D unresolved. The V gene's germline CDR1 is MDHEN and CDR2 SYDVKM. The CDR3 totals 15 residues. V lost 3 bases to trimming and J lost 2 bases, with 14 bases between them. The CDR3 sequence is CASSFWAVAPYEQYF. In nucleotides, the CDR3 is TGTGCCAGCAGTTTCTGGGCAGTCGCACCCTACGAGCAGTACTTC.

This clone was detected once. This chain joins TRBV2 and TRBJ1-6, with 8 bases identical to TRBD1. There are 16 residues in the CDR3. Trimming took 6 bases from V and 6 from J; bases not matched to a gene: 10. Looked up from germline, CDR1 is SNHLY and CDR2 is FYNNEI. The CDR3 DNA follows: TGTGCCAGCAGGGAGAGACAGGGGTCCAGTAATTCACCCCTCCACTTT. Protein product: CASRERQGSSNSPLHF.

The J gene is TRBJ2-3, the V gene TRBV6-4; TRBD2 aligns across 9 bases. CDR3 length: 16 residues. V shed 3 bases and J 4 bases; nucleotides not matched to a gene: 8. The V gene's germline CDR1 is MRHNA and CDR2 SNTAGT. The CDR3 region has the DNA TGTGCCAGCAGTGATTCGGGCGGGAGGGCTGCAGATACGCAGTATTTT. Amino acid sequence: CASSDSGGRAADTQYF.

This clone showed up just once. The chain recombines TRBV4-1 with TRBJ2-1; no definite D call. Germline V gene lookup returns CDR1 MGHRA and CDR2 YSYEKL. Trimming shortened V by 5 bases and J by 6 bases, and 23 bases separated the two germline ends. The CDR3 length is 17 residues. The CDR3 sequence is CASSSGTLSRTINEQFF. The DNA of the CDR3 is TGCGCCAGCAGCTCGGGTACCCTTAGCCGGACCATCAATGAGCAGTTCTTC.

The rearrangement uses TRBV4-1 and TRBJ1-1; 7 nucleotides match TRBD1. The germline V gene encodes CDR1 MGHRA and CDR2 YSYEKL. J lost 0 bases, V lost 4 bases, and 2 bases had no gene match. The CDR3 is made up of 14 amino acids. The CDR3: CASSLGQVNTEAFF. The CDR3 nucleotides are TGCGCCAGCAGCCTAGGACAGGTGAACACTGAAGCTTTCTTT.

The chain carries TRBV4-1 and TRBJ2-7; D not resolved. The length of the CDR3 is 15 residues. Trimming left V 1 base short and J 0 bases short, with 10 bases between. CDR1 MGHRA and CDR2 YSYEKL come from the germline V gene. The CDR3 here is CASSQGQGNSYEQYF. The CDR3 bases are TGCGCCAGCAGCCAAGGGCAAGGGAACTCCTACGAGCAGTACTTC.

V is TRBV2 and J is TRBJ1-1, with TRBD1 identical over 11 bases. Germline-derived CDR1 and CDR2 are SNHLY and FYNNEI. With 3 bases clipped from V and 6 bases from J, the junction kept 12 bases outside the gene matches. The CDR3 runs to 17 residues. The CDR3 coding sequence is TGTGCCAGCAGTGATTGGTACCCCCGGGACAGGGGGTCTGAAGCTTTCTTT. Translating it yields CASSDWYPRDRGSEAFF.

The V and J genes are TRBV5-1 and TRBJ2-7; no clear D. Between the trimmed V and J ends, which lost 0 bases and 7 bases, there was a span of 14 bases. CDR3 length equals 14 residues. CDR1 and CDR2 (germline): SGHRS, YFSETQ. CDR3 loop: CASSLAPPPEEQYF. The CDR3 DNA sequence: TGCGCCAGCAGCTTGGCCCCACCCCCGGAGGAGCAGTACTTC.

The chain has TRBV14 and TRBJ2-7; possibly TRBD2 for D (5 bases). The CDR3 runs to 16 residues. V was clipped by 5 bases and J by 0 bases, with 17 bases between them. Germline V gene sequence: CDR1 SGHDN, CDR2 FVKESK. In DNA, the CDR3 is TGTGCCAGCAGCTATGGACCTTCTCGGGGCTCCTACGAGCAGTACTTC. It translates to CASSYGPSRGSYEQYF.

V gene TRBV2 combines with J gene TRBJ2-7; no clear D. The V gene's germline CDR1 is SNHLY and CDR2 FYNNEI. V lost 4 bases and J 0 bases, leaving 13 bases between the germline ends. The CDR3 has 15 amino acids. CDR3 sequence: CASSGRDASSYEQYF. The DNA for the CDR3 is TGTGCCAGCAGTGGTAGGGATGCCAGCTCCTACGAGCAGTACTTC.

The genes are TRBV29-1 and TRBJ2-3, with TRBD2 matching 7 bases. Germline V gene sequence: CDR1 SQVTM, CDR2 ANQGSEA. Trimming at V came to 4 bases and at J to 1 base, leaving 5 bases not matched to a gene. This CDR3 region has 14 residues. CDR3 nucleotide sequence: TGCAGCGTTGGACGGGACTACGGCACAGATACGCAGTATTTT. It codes for CSVGRDYGTDTQYF.

A single count supports this clone. The rearrangement uses TRBV5-4 and TRBJ2-7, with TRBD2 identical over 7 bases. CDR3 length: 16 residues. V was pared by 3 bases and J by 5 bases, with 14 bases of the junction left unmatched. The germline V gene encodes CDR1 SGHNT and CDR2 YYREEE (reference sequence). The CDR3 region has the DNA TGTGCCAGCAGCTCATACTCAGGAACGGGGGGTCACGAGCAGTACTTC. Translated: CASSSYSGTGGHEQYF.

Comment on this clone: Other DNA sequences from this sample encode an identical CDR3 as well. V is TRBV5-1 and J is TRBJ2-3; TRBD2 aligns across 11 bases. Germline CDR1 reads SGHRS; CDR2 reads YFSETQ. The CDR3 contains 16 residues. The V gene end was trimmed by 3 bases and the J gene end by 1 base; junction bases not matched to a gene: 4. DNA of the CDR3: TGCGCCAGCAGCTCGGTACTAGCGGGAGGCACAGATACGCAGTATTTT. Translated, it gives CASSSVLAGGTDTQYF.

The chain is built from TRBV28 and TRBJ2-7; D might be TRBD1 (6 bases). V was shortened by 2 bases and J by 0 bases, with 11 bases between the two germline ends. CDR3 length equals 15 residues. Germline V gives CDR1 MDHEN, CDR2 SYDVKM. CDR3: CASSLPQGSSYEQYF. In nucleotides, the CDR3 is TGTGCCAGCAGTTTACCCCAGGGGAGCTCCTACGAGCAGTACTTC.

The chain has TRBV2 and TRBJ1-2, with D hard to call. V was cut by 10 bases and J by 6 bases, with 15 bases left in between. The CDR3 loop spans 12 amino acids. Germline assignment: CDR1 SNHLY and CDR2 FYNNEI. DNA for the CDR3: TGTGCCAACAGAAAGGCGGATCATGGCTACACCTTC. Its protein product is CANRKADHGYTF.